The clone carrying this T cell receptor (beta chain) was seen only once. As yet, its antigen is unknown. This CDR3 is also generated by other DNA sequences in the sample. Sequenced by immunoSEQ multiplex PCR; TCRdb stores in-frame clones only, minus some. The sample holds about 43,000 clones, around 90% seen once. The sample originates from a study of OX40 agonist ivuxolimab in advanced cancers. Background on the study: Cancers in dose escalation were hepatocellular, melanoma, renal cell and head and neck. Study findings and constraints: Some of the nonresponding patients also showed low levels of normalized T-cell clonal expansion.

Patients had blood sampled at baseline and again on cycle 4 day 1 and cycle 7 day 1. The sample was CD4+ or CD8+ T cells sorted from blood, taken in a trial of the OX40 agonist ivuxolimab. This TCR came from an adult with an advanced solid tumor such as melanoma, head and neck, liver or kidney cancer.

The CDR3 sequence is CASSLTGYEQYF. Here the CDR3 DNA reads TGTGCCAGCAGCTTAACGGGCTACGAGCAGTACTTC. The V gene is TRBV7-6, the J gene TRBJ2-7; D is undetermined. The V and J ends lost 2 bases and 3 bases respectively, with 5 bases between them. Germline-derived CDR1 and CDR2 are SGHVS and FNYEAQ. CDR3 length: 12 residues.